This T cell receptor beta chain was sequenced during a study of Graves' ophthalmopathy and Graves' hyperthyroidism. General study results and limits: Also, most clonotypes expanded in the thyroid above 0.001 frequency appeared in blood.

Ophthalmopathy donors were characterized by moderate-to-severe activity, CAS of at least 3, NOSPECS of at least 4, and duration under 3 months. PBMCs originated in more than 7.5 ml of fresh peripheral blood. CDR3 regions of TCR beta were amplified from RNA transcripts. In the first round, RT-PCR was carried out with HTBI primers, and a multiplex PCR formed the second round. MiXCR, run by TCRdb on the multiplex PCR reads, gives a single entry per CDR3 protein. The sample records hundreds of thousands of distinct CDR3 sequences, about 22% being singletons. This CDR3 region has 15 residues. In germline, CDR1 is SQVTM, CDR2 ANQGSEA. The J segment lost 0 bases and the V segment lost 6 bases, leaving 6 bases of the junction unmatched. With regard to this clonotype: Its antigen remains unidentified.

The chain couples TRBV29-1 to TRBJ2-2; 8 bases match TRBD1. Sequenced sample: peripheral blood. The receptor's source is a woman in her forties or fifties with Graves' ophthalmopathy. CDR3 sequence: CSVVGQDSNTGELFF. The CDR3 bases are TGCAGCGTCGTGGGACAGGACTCGAACACCGGGGAGCTGTTTTTT.